Below, 8 T cell receptor beta chains from the same sample are listed, as sequenced in a study of monozygotic twins with inflammatory bowel disease. TCRdb re-called the 5' RACE reads and shows each CDR3 protein once, DNA omitted. This sample's clone table lists tens of thousands of distinct CDR3 sequences. The sequenced sample was blood. The receptors were sampled from a human donor with ulcerative colitis or Crohn's disease, or a healthy co-twin of an affected twin (not recorded which).

J is TRBJ1-2 and V is TRBV29-1; TCRdb indicates TRBD1, and absent DNA this call remains unverified. Germline V gene lookup returns CDR1 SQVTM and CDR2 ANQGSEA. This CDR3 has 11 residues. CDR3 amino acids: CSVESGGGYTF.

This chain links TRBV12-3 or TRBV12-4 with TRBJ2-7; TCRdb names TRBD1, which stays unverified in the absence of DNA. The length of the CDR3 is 15 residues. The CDR3 loop reads CASTLSGQGFGEQYF.

This chain connects TRBV5-6 to TRBJ2-2. CDR3 length equals 15 residues. The V gene's germline CDR1 is SGHDT and CDR2 YYEEEE. The CDR3 loop is CASSFPGHNTGELFF.

CDR3 protein: CASSPTGNVEPQHF. The gene calls are TRBV18 and TRBJ1-5. This CDR3 comprises 14 residues. Germline V CDR1 and CDR2: KGHSH, LQKENI.

The rearrangement joins TRBV28 to TRBJ2-3; TCRdb gives TRBD1 as the D gene, but with no DNA this cannot be confirmed. Germline CDR1 and CDR2: MDHEN and SYDVKM. CDR3 size: 15 residues. This chain's CDR3 is CASSSIGQSTDTQYF.

This chain joins TRBV6-5 and TRBJ1-5. Germline CDR1 reads MNHEY; CDR2 reads SVGAGI. This CDR3 region has 15 residues. CDR3 sequence: CASFSSGSQNQPQHF.

The V and J genes are TRBV20-1 and TRBJ2-1; TCRdb selects TRBD1, and the lack of DNA leaves this call unchecked. The CDR3 is 14 residues long. The germline V gene has CDR1 DFQATT and CDR2 SNEGSKA (reference sequence). CDR3 in amino acids: CSATRGSSYNEQFF.

This chain connects TRBV20-1 to TRBJ2-1; with no DNA, the TCRdb D assignment of TRBD2 cannot be verified. This CDR3 spans 15 amino acids. Germline assignment: CDR1 DFQATT and CDR2 SNEGSKA (reference sequence). CDR3 region: CSARAGGLSYNEQFF.